The entry below describes one T cell receptor (beta chain). TCRdb ran MiXCR on the RT-PCR reads and lists one entry per CDR3 protein. This table holds more than 600,000 distinct CDR3 sequences, about 14% found once. The CDR3 sequence is 13 residues long. CDR1 is LGHDT and CDR2 is YNNKEL in the germline V gene (reference sequence). V shed 0 bases and J shed 10 bases, with 12 bases lying between them. This TCR was sampled from a female donor in good health, serving as a healthy control. The sample consisted of memory CD4+ T cells from blood. The V call is TRBV3-1, the J call TRBJ1-1, with D hard to call. DNA of the CDR3: TGTGCCAGCAGCCAAGAGGGCACCCCGGGAGCTTTCTTT. Protein product: CASSQEGTPGAFF.